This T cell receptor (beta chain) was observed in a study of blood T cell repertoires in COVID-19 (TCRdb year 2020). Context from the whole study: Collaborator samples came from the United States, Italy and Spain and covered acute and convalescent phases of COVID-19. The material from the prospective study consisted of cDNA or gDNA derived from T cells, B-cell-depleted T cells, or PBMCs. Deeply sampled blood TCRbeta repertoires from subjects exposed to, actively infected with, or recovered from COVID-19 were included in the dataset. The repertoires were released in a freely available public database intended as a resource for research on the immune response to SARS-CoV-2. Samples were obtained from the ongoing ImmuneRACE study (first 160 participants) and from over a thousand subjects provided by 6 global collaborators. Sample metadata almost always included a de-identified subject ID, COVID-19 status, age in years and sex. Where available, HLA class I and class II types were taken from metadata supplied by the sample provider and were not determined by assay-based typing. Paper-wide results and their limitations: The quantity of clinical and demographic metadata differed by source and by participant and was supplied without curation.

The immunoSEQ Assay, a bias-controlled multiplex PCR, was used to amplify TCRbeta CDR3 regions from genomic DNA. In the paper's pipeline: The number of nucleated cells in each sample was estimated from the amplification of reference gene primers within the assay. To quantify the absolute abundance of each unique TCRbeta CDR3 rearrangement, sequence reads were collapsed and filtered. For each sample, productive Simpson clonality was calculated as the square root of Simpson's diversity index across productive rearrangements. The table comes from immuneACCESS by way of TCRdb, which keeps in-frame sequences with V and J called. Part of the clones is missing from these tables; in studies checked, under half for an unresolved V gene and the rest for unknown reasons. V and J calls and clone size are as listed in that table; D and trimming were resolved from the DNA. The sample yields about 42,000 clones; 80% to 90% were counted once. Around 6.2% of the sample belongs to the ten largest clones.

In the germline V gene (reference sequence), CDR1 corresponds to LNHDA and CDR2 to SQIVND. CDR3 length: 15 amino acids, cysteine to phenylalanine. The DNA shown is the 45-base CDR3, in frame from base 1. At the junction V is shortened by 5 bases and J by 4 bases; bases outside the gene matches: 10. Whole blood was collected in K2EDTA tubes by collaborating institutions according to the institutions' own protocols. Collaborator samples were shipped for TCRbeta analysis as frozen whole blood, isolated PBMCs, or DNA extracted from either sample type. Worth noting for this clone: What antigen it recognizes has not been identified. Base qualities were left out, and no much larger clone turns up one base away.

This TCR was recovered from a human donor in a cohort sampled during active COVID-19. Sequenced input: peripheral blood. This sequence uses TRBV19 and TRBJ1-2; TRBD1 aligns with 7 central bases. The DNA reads TGTGCCAGTAGTGTGGACAGGACTCCTATCTATGGCTACACCTTC. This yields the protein CASSVDRTPIYGYTF.